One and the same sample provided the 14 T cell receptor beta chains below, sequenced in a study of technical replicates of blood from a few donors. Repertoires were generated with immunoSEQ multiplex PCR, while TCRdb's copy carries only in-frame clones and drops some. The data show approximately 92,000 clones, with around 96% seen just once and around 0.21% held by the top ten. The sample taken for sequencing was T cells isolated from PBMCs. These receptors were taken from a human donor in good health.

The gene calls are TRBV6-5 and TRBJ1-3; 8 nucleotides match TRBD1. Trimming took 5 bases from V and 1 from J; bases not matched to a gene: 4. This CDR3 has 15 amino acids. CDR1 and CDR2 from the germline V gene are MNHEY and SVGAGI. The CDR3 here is CASSRDRWSGNTIYF. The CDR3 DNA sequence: TGTGCCAGCAGTCGGGACAGGTGGTCTGGAAACACCATATATTTT.

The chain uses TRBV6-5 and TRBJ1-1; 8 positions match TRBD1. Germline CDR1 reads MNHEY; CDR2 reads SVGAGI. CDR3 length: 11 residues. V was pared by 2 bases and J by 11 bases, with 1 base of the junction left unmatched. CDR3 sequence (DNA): TGTGCCAGCAGTTACCGGGACAGGGCTTTCTTT. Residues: CASSYRDRAFF.

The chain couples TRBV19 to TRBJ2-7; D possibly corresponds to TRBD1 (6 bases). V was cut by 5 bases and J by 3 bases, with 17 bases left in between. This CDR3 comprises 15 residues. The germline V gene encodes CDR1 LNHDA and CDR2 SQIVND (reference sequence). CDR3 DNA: TGTGCCAGTAGTCCTGGGGCAGGGGCGAACTACGAGCAGTACTTC. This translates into CASSPGAGANYEQYF.

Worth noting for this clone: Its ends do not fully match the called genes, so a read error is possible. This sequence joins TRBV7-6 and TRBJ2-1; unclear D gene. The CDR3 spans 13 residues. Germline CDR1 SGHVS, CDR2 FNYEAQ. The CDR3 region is CTSSLGEYNEQFF. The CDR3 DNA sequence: TGTACCAGCAGCTTAGGAGAGTACAATGAGCAGTTCTTC.

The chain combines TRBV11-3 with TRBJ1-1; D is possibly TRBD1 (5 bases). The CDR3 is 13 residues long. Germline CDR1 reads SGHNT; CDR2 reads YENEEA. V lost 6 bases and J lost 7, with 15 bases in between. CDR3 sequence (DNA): TGTGCCAGCAGTCCAGACAGCCAAGGTGAAGCTTTCTTT. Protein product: CASSPDSQGEAFF.

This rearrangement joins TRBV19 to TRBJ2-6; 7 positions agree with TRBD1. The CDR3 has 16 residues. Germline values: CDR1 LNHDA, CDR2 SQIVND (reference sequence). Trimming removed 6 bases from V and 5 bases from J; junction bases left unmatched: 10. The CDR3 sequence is CASSNRGLGRANVLTF. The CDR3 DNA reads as TGTGCCAGTAGCAACAGGGGATTAGGCAGGGCCAACGTCCTGACTTTC.

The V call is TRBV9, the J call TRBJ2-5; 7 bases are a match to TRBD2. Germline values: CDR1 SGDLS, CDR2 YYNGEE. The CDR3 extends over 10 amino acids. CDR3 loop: CGLGGETQYF. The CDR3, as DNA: TGTGGTTTGGGGGGGGAGACCCAGTACTTC.

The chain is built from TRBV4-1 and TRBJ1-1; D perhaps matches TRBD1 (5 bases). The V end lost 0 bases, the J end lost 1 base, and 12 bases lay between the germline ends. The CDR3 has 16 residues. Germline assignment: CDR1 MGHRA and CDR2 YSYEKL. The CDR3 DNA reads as TGCGCCAGCAGCCAAGATCGTAGGACAAGGAACACTGAAGCTTTCTTT. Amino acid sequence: CASSQDRRTRNTEAFF.

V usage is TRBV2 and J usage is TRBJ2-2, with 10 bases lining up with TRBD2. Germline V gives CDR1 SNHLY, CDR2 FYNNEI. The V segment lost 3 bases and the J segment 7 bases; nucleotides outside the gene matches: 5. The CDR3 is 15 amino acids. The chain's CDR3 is CASSESLAGVGELFF. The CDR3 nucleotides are TGTGCCAGCAGTGAGTCGCTAGCGGGAGTCGGGGAGCTGTTTTTT. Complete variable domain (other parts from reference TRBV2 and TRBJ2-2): EPEVTQTPSHQVTQMGQEVILRCVPISNHLYFYWYRQILGQKVEFLVSFYNNEISEKSEIFDDQFSVERPDGSNFTLKIRSTKLEDSAMYFCASSESLAGVGELFFGEGSRLTVL.

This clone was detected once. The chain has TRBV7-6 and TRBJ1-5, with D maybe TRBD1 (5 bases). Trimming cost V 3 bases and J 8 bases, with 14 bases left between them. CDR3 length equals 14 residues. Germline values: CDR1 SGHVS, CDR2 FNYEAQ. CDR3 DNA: TGTGCCAGCAGCTTGGGCGGGGGGGAGAAGCCCCAGCATTTT. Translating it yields CASSLGGGEKPQHF.

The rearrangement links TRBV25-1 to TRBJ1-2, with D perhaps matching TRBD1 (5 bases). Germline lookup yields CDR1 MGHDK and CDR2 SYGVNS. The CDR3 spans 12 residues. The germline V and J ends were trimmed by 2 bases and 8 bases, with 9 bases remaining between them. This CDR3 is CASSEGAHGYTF. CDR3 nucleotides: TGTGCCAGCAGTGAAGGGGCCCACGGCTACACCTTC.

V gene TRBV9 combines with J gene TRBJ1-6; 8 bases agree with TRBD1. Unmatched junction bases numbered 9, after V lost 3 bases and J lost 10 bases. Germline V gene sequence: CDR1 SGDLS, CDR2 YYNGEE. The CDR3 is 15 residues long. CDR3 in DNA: TGTGCCAGCAGCGCTGGACAGGGTTTAGAATCACCCCTCCACTTT. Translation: CASSAGQGLESPLHF.

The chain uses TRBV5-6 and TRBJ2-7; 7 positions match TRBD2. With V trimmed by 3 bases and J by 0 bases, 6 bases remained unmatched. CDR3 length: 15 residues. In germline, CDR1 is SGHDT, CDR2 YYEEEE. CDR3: CASSSLGGSSYEQYF. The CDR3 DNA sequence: TGTGCCAGCAGCTCGCTGGGGGGGTCCTCCTACGAGCAGTACTTC. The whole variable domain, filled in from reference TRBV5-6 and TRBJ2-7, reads DAGVTQSPTHLIKTRGQQVTLRCSPKSGHDTVSWYQQALGQGPQFIFQYYEEEERQRGNFPDRFSGHQFPNYSSELNVNALLLGDSALYLCASSSLGGSSYEQYFGPGTRLTVT.

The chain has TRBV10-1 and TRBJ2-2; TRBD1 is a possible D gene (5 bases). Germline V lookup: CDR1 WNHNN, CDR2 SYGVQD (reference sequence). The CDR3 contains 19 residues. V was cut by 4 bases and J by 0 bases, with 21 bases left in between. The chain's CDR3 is CASSGNIGYRQANTGELFF. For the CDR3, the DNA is TGCGCCAGCAGTGGAAACATTGGATACAGGCAGGCGAACACCGGGGAGCTGTTTTTT.